Presented here are 24 T cell receptor beta chains from one specimen sequenced in a study of blood T cell repertoires in COVID-19. Sequencing was performed with immunoSEQ multiplex PCR; in TCRdb, only in-frame clones are kept and a portion is missing. The sample shows approximately 300,000 clones, 85% to 90% of them seen only once. The sample was peripheral blood. The receptors derive from a woman in her forties with acute or convalescent COVID-19.

This sequence joins TRBV24-1 and TRBJ2-1; 10 bases are a match to TRBD1. Per germline, CDR1 KGHDR and CDR2 SFDVKD. The CDR3 has 16 amino acids. V shed 5 bases, J shed 0 bases, and the junction held 3 bases outside the gene matches. The CDR3 here is CATSARTGGSYNEQFF. CDR3 DNA sequence: TGTGCCACCAGTGCCCGGACAGGGGGCTCCTACAATGAGCAGTTCTTC.

The genes are TRBV6-6 and TRBJ1-5; maybe TRBD1 (6 bases). The V and J ends lost 9 bases and 4 bases respectively, with 13 bases between them. Germline values: CDR1 MNHNY, CDR2 SVGAGI (reference sequence). The CDR3 loop spans 13 amino acids. CDR3 sequence (DNA): TGTGCCAGTCTCGGGGGGCGTAATCAGCCCCAGCATTTT. Translation: CASLGGRNQPQHF.

This clone appeared a few times. CDR3 loop: CSVRATDEKLFF. CDR3 coding DNA: TGCAGCGTACGAGCGACCGATGAAAAACTGTTTTTT. The chain couples TRBV29-1 to TRBJ1-4, with D uncertain. The CDR3 has 12 amino acids. Germline V CDR1 and CDR2: SQVTM, ANQGSEA. V shed 6 bases and J shed 6 bases, with 11 bases lying between them. The variable domain in full, with the rest retrieved from reference TRBV29-1 and TRBJ1-4, is SAVISQKPSRDICQRGTSLTIQCQVDSQVTMMFWYRQQPGQSLTLIATANQGSEATYESGFVIDKFPISRPNLTFSTLTVSNMSPEDSSIYLCSVRATDEKLFFGSGTQLSVL.

V usage is TRBV6-6 and J usage is TRBJ2-7; tentatively, D is TRBD1 (5 bases). Germline loops: CDR1 MNHNY, CDR2 SVGAGI (reference sequence). CDR3 length: 12 residues. V lost 2 bases, J lost 6 bases, and 8 bases lay in between. The CDR3 coding sequence is TGTGCCAGCAGTTACGATAGGGGCGAGCAGTACGTC. This encodes CASSYDRGEQYV.

The CDR3 DNA sequence: TGTGCCAGCAGCCACAAGCGGGGGGGCCTCAGCCAGACCCAGTACTTC. It encodes CASSHKRGGLSQTQYF. The chain joins TRBV3-1 (or the pseudogene TRBV3-2) to TRBJ2-5; TRBD2 agrees at 10 bases. CDR1 and CDR2 from the germline V gene are LGHDT and YNNKEL (reference sequence). Unmatched junction bases numbered 10, after V lost 3 bases and J lost 6 bases. The CDR3 is 16 amino acids.

The V gene is TRBV3-1 (or the pseudogene TRBV3-2), the J gene TRBJ2-5, with TRBD2 matching 9 bases. The CDR3 has 21 amino acids. The V and J ends lost 2 bases and 2 bases, in that order; junction bases with no gene match: 21. Germline CDR1 LGHDT, CDR2 YNNKEL (reference sequence). CDR3 DNA sequence: TGTGCCAGCAGCCAAAATTTGGTATCCCCCGGCGGGGGGGCTCGTCAAGAGACCCAGTACTTC. Amino acid sequence: CASSQNLVSPGGGARQETQYF.

The gene calls are TRBV6-5 and TRBJ2-7, with TRBD1 identical over 7 bases. The V segment lost 8 bases and the J segment 0 bases; nucleotides outside the gene matches: 4. This CDR3 is built from 13 residues. Germline lookup yields CDR1 MNHEY and CDR2 SVGAGI. The CDR3 coding sequence is TGTGCCAGCCGGGACAGACCCTCCTACGAGCAGTACGTC. Amino acids: CASRDRPSYEQYV.

The chain recombines TRBV7-3 with TRBJ2-3; 10 bases fit TRBD2. The V gene end was trimmed by 0 bases and the J gene end by 1 base; junction bases not matched to a gene: 4. This CDR3 comprises 17 residues. From germline, CDR1 is SGHTA and CDR2 FQGTGA. CDR3 bases: TGTGCCAGCAGCTTAACGTTTCTAGCGGGGGGCACAGATACGCAGTATTTT. Residues: CASSLTFLAGGTDTQYF.

The chain combines TRBV24-1 with TRBJ1-2; no firm D call. CDR1 is KGHDR and CDR2 is SFDVKD in the germline V gene. Trimming stripped 3 bases from V and 7 bases from J, with 14 bases between. The CDR3 totals 14 residues. The CDR3, as DNA: TGTGCCACCAGTGATGTATTTGAGGGTTCTGGCTACACCTTC. This encodes CATSDVFEGSGYTF.

The chain recombines TRBV6-6 with TRBJ1-1, with 9 bases that match TRBD1. The CDR3 totals 14 residues. The germline gives CDR1 MNHNY, CDR2 SVGAGI (reference sequence). The ends lost 6 bases at V and 3 bases at J; junction bases unmatched: 5. The CDR3 spells CASRTGTGHTEAFF. The CDR3 DNA reads TGTGCCAGCAGAACCGGGACAGGGCACACTGAAGCTTTCTTT.

This clone is a singleton in its sample. The chain carries TRBV15 and TRBJ1-2, with D perhaps matching TRBD1 (6 bases). V lost 5 bases and J lost 3, with 16 bases in between. The CDR3 runs to 15 residues. Germline assignment: CDR1 LNHNV and CDR2 YYDKDF (reference sequence). For the CDR3, the DNA is TGTGCCACCAGCCGAGGGGGAGTTCAGTACTATGGCTACACCTTC. Encoded protein: CATSRGGVQYYGYTF. Together with reference TRBV15 and TRBJ1-2, the CDR3 gives the full variable domain: DAMVIQNPRYQVTQFGKPVTLSCSQTLNHNVMYWYQQKSSQAPKLLFHYYDKDFNNEADTPDNFQSRRPNTSFCFLDIRSPGLGDTAMYLCATSRGGVQYYGYTFGSGTRLTVV.

The chain links TRBV19 to TRBJ1-6; D uncertain. Trimming cost V 6 bases and J 0 bases, with 9 bases left between them. Germline V gene lookup returns CDR1 LNHDA and CDR2 SQIVND (reference sequence). The CDR3 length is 15 residues. CDR3 sequence: CASRGESSYNSPLHF. In DNA form, the CDR3 reads TGTGCCAGTAGGGGAGAGAGCTCCTATAATTCACCCCTCCACTTT.

This chain links TRBV7-2 with TRBJ1-2; the match to TRBD1 covers 7 bases. The CDR3 spans 17 residues. V was clipped by 0 bases and J by 5 bases; unmatched bases: 12. Looked up from germline, CDR1 is SGHTA and CDR2 is FQGNSA. The CDR3 region is CASSLAWASGGGYGYTF. CDR3 in DNA: TGTGCCAGCAGCTTAGCGTGGGCCTCAGGGGGTGGGTATGGCTACACCTTC.

The V call is TRBV6-5, the J call TRBJ1-2, with D possibly TRBD1 on 6 matching bases. Looked up from germline, CDR1 is MNHEY and CDR2 is SVGAGI. The CDR3 totals 14 residues. The V gene lost 7 bases and the J gene lost 5 bases, with 17 bases spanning the gap. The CDR3 region is CASTRGGARYGYTF. The CDR3 DNA sequence: TGTGCCAGCACCCGTGGGGGGGCGCGGTATGGCTACACCTTC.

Here the CDR3 DNA reads TGTGCCAGCAGCTACGGGGCTGGTAACTATGGCTACACCTTC. Translating gives CASSYGAGNYGYTF. The rearrangement links TRBV6-5 to TRBJ1-2, with a possible D match to TRBD1 (5 bases). The germline V gene has CDR1 MNHEY and CDR2 SVGAGI. The CDR3 contains 14 residues. Trimming took off 6 bases at V and 1 base at J, with 12 bases between the two ends.

This clone has only one observation. V and J are TRBV19 and TRBJ1-3; 7 bases align to TRBD1. CDR3 length equals 14 residues. The germline CDR1 and CDR2 sequences are LNHDA and SQIVND (reference sequence). V shed 3 bases and J 8 bases; nucleotides not matched to a gene: 7. The CDR3 DNA sequence: TGTGCCAGTAGTATCGGTACAGGGGTTGACACCATATATTTT. It translates to CASSIGTGVDTIYF.

The chain joins TRBV24-1 to TRBJ2-2; D unresolved. Trimming removed 6 bases from V and 0 bases from J, with 13 bases in between. The germline V gene has CDR1 KGHDR and CDR2 SFDVKD. The CDR3 contains 16 residues. The CDR3 nucleotides are TGTGCCACCAGTCCCAGTCTGCCTCCGAACACCGGGGAGCTGTTTTTT. Its translation is CATSPSLPPNTGELFF.

This clone was seen just once. The chain couples TRBV19 to TRBJ2-4; D is undetermined. CDR1 is LNHDA, CDR2 SQIVND, per germline (reference sequence). The V and J ends lost 3 bases and 5 bases respectively, with 14 bases between them. This CDR3 has 15 amino acids. The DNA of the CDR3 is TGTGCCAGTAGTATCGTACTCCTAACCCAAAACATTCAGTACTTC. This gives the protein CASSIVLLTQNIQYF.

V is TRBV18 and J is TRBJ1-2; D not certain. Trimming removed 3 bases at V and 1 base at J, with 15 bases between. The V gene's germline CDR1 is KGHSH and CDR2 LQKENI. This CDR3 spans 16 amino acids. CDR3 DNA: TGTGCCAGCTCACCGATGGCGACGGGGTTTAACTATGGCTACACCTTC. The encoded protein is CASSPMATGFNYGYTF.

The chain combines TRBV24-1 with TRBJ1-5; the D is unclear. There are 15 residues in the CDR3. CDR1 KGHDR and CDR2 SFDVKD come from the germline V gene. Trimming shortened V by 4 bases and J by 0 bases, and 9 bases separated the two germline ends. Written as DNA, the CDR3 is TGTGCCACCAGTGACTCTATAAATAGCAATCAGCCCCAGCATTTT. This translates into CATSDSINSNQPQHF.

The J gene is TRBJ2-2, the V gene TRBV11-3, with a tentative D call TRBD2 (5 bases). Trimming cost V 3 bases and J 5 bases, with 7 bases left between them. The CDR3 contains 13 residues. Germline CDR1 is SGHNT and CDR2 is YENEEA. CDR3 residues: CASSFGRTGELFF. The DNA of the CDR3 is TGTGCCAGCAGCTTTGGGAGAACCGGGGAGCTGTTTTTT.

The chain recombines TRBV12-3 or TRBV12-4 with TRBJ1-2; possibly TRBD1 for D (5 bases). There are 13 residues in the CDR3. V shed 6 bases and J shed 7 bases, with 15 bases lying between them. In DNA, the CDR3 is TGTGCCAGCAGACTGGGGCCCGCCGCTGGCTACACCTTC. As protein: CASRLGPAAGYTF.

The V call is TRBV29-1, the J call TRBJ2-3, with 8 bases aligning to TRBD1. CDR1 SQVTM and CDR2 ANQGSEA come from the germline V gene. The CDR3 is made up of 22 amino acids. The ends lost 5 bases at V and 0 bases at J; junction bases unmatched: 28. In DNA form, the CDR3 reads TGCAGCGTTCGCGGACAGGGAGCACTGGAAATAGGAAGACCCGGAAGCACAGATACGCAGTATTTT. It specifies CSVRGQGALEIGRPGSTDTQYF.

This clone has just one count. This rearrangement joins TRBV6-5 to TRBJ2-3; the D gene is possibly TRBD2 (6 bases). V shed 7 bases and J shed 6 bases, with 20 bases lying between them. The CDR3 runs 15 residues. Germline lookup yields CDR1 MNHEY and CDR2 SVGAGI. The CDR3 DNA reads as TGTGCCAGCACTGGAGGAGGGCCCCCATCTGATACGCAGTATTTT. It is translated as CASTGGGPPSDTQYF.